What follows is one TCR beta chain and its context. This sample was included in a study of technical replicates of blood from four donors. Clones were sequenced by immunoSEQ multiplex PCR, and TCRdb holds only the in-frame ones, with some missing. Here the sample spans over 50,000 clones, nearly 95% being singletons. Germline V lookup: CDR1 SGDLS, CDR2 YYNGEE. CDR3 length: 15 amino acids. With 4 bases removed from V and 4 bases from J, the gap between germline ends came to 17 bases. What was sequenced was PBMCs. The chain uses TRBV9 and TRBJ2-5; weak D call: TRBD2 (6 bases). This sequence originates from a human donor in good health. Some clones in this sample may be carry-over from other donors' samples. CDR3: CASSLGGGTIETQYF. Written as DNA, the CDR3 is TGTGCCAGCAGCCTCGGGGGTGGCACTATAGAGACCCAGTACTTC.